This TCR beta chain is from a study of human T cells and chemical hapten exposure. On the study more broadly: Sensitization was performed using 2% DPC on a roughly 2 cm by roughly 2 cm upper inner arm skin site. Patch tests delivered 0.01% DPC to the upper back and were evaluated at 6 days.

The sample's time point: patch test 3, about 24 weeks after DPC sensitization. Treatment reported: therapeutic diphenylcyclopropenone sensitization with weekly scalp DPC. Study conclusions and caveats: No shift was seen in TCRs above 1 in 1000 frequency with DPC sensitization. Against controls, expanded TCRs gave rise to significantly more large CDR3 similarity clusters.

MiXCR, run by TCRdb on the RACE reads, gives a single entry per CDR3 protein. This repertoire shows 210,000 or so distinct CDR3 sequences, about 25% found once; its top ten account for roughly 2.3%. Of note for this clonotype: Antigen unknown.

Germline loops: CDR1 SGHAT, CDR2 FQNNGV. Trimming took 5 bases from V and 1 from J, leaving 8 bases between them. The CDR3 contains 13 residues. This material consisted of whole blood, taken in connection with sensitization to the hapten diphenylcyclopropenone (DPC). The sequence was collected from a woman in her forties with alopecia areata. Some clones in this sample may be carry-over from other donors' samples. This chain connects TRBV11-2 to TRBJ2-5, with D tentatively TRBD1 (5 bases). CDR3 region: CASSPTVQETQYF. In DNA, the CDR3 is TGTGCCAGCAGCCCGACAGTCCAAGAGACCCAGTACTTC.